This T cell receptor (beta chain) was retrieved from a study of cytomegalovirus exposure and HLA in healthy donors. Primers for the PCR totalled 60 Vbeta and 13 Jbeta. Some clones are missing from TCRdb's copy, which holds only in-frame ones; the method was immunoSEQ multiplex PCR. This sample has approximately 110,000 clones, with around 69% found just once. Study outcomes and limitations: High sensitivity and specificity were reportedly achieved when the classifier diagnosed cytomegalovirus status.

As concerns this clone: The antigen is unknown.

V was clipped by 5 bases and J by 6 bases, with 13 bases between them. This CDR3 has 14 amino acids. Per the germline V gene, CDR1 is SGHDN and CDR2 is FVKESK. J is TRBJ2-2 and V is TRBV14; D gene ambiguous. Material for sequencing was PBMCs. This sequence originates from a woman in her 40s in good health and CMV-seropositive. The CDR3 bases are TGTGCCAGCAGCAGCTATCTGGGCGCCGGGGAGCTGTTTTTT. It is translated as CASSSYLGAGELFF.